This TCR gamma chain stems from a study of gamma-delta T cells after stem cell transplantation (TCRdb year 2016). Notes on this clone: Its binding antigen is unknown. The record has no base qualities; no much larger clone is one base away.

Compared with germline, V lacks 2 bases and J lacks 2 bases; bases without a gene match: 5. Including the terminal cysteine and phenylalanine, the CDR3 comprises 15 residues. CDR3 DNA only is kept here, 45 bases in frame from base 1. For CDR1 and CDR2, the germline V gene lists EGSNGY and YDSYNSKV. Libraries were made using RT-PCR. TCRdb names Illumina MiSeq as the instrument used. TCRdb reanalyzed the public reads with the CATT caller, and identical DNA sequences were merged afterwards. Across this sample there are roughly 620 gamma-chain clones, with about 34% seen only once. In total, the top ten clones hold 40% of the sample.

This TCR was recovered from a human donor. It is not recorded whose cells these are; they may come from a transplant donor. Sequenced material: gamma-delta T cells. The rearrangement joined TRGV2 to TRGJP2. No J gene is reported in TCRdb; it was inferred here by comparing the DNA with germline. The bases are TGTGCCACCTGGGACGCACGGAGTAGTGATTGGATCAAGACGTTT. This is translated as CATWDARSSDWIKTF.